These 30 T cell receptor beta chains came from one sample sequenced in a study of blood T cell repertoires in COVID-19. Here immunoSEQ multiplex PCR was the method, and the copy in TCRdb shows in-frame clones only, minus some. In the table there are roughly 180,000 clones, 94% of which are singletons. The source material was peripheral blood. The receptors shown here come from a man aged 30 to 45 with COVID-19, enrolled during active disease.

This CDR3 is CASHGGDQPQHF. The CDR3 nucleotides read TGTGCCAGCCATGGGGGGGATCAGCCCCAGCATTTT. V is TRBV2 and J is TRBJ1-5; a possible D gene is TRBD1 (5 bases). Trimming removed 8 bases at V and 5 bases at J, with 10 bases between. Germline CDR1 and CDR2: SNHLY and FYNNEI. This CDR3 contains 12 residues.

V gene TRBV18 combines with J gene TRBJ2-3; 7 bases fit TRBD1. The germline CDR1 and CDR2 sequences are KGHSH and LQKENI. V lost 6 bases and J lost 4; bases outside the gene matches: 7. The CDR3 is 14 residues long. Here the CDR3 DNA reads TGTGCCAGCTCTCTCAACAGGGGCCCAGATACGCAGTATTTT. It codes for CASSLNRGPDTQYF.

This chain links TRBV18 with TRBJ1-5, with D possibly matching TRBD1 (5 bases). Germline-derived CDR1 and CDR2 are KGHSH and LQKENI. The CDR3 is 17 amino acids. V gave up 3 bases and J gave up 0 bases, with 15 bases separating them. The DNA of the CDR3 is TGTGCCAGCTCACCCAGGGTTAGGGGCATTAGCAATCAGCCCCAGCATTTT. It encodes CASSPRVRGISNQPQHF.

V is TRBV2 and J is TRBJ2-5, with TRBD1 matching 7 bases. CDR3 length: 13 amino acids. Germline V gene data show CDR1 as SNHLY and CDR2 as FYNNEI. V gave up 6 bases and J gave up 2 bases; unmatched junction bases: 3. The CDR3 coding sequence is TGTGCCAGCAGCCTACAGGGGCAAGAGACCCAGTACTTC. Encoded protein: CASSLQGQETQYF.

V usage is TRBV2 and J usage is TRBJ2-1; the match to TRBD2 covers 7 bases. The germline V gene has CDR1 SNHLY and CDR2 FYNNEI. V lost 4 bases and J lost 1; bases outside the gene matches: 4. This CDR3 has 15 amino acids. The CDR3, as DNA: TGTGCCAGCAGTGTAAGCGGGATTTCCTACAATGAGCAGTTCTTC. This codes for CASSVSGISYNEQFF.

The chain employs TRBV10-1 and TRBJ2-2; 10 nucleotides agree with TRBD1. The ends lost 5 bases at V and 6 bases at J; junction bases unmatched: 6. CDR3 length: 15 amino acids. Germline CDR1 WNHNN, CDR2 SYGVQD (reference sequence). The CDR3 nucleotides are TGCGCCAGCAGTTCGGGACAGGGGTTTTCCGGGGAGCTGTTTTTT. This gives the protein CASSSGQGFSGELFF.

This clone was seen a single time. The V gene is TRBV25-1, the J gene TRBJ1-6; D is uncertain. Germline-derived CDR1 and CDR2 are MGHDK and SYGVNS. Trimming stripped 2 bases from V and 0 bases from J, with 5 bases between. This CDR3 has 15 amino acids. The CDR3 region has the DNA TGTGCCAGCAGTGAAGCAGGCTCCTATAATTCACCCCTCCACTTT. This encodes CASSEAGSYNSPLHF.

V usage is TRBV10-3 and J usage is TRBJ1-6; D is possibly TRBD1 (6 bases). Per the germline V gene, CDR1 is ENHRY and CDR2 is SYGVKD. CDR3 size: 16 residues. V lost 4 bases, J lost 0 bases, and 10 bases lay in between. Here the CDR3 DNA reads TGTGCCATCAGTGCAGGGGAAAGCTCCTATAATTCACCCCTCCACTTT. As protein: CAISAGESSYNSPLHF.

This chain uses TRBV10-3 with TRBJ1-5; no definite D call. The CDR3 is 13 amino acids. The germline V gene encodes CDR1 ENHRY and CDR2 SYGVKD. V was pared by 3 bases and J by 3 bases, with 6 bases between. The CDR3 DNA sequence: TGTGCCATCAGTGAATTCTCCAATCAGCCCCAGCATTTT. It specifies CAISEFSNQPQHF.

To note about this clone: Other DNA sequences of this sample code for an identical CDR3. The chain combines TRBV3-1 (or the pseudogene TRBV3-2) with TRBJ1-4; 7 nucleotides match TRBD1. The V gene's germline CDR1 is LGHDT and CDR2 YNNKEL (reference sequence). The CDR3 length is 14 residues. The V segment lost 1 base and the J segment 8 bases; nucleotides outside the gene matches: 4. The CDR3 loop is CASSQGQGREKLFF. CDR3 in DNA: TGTGCCAGCAGCCAAGGACAGGGAAGGGAAAAACTGTTTTTT.

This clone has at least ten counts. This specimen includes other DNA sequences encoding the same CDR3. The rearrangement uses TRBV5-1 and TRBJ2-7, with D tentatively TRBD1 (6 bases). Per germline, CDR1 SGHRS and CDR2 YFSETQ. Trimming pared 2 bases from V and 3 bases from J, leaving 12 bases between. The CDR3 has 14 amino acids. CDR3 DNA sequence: TGCGCCAGCAGCTTACAGGGTCTACGCTACGAGCAGTACTTC. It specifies CASSLQGLRYEQYF.

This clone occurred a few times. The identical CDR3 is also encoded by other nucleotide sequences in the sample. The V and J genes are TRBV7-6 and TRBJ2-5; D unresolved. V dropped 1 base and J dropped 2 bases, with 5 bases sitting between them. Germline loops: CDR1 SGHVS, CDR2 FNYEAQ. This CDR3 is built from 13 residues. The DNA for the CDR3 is TGTGCCAGCAGCTTAGACAGACAAGAGACCCAGTACTTC. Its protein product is CASSLDRQETQYF.

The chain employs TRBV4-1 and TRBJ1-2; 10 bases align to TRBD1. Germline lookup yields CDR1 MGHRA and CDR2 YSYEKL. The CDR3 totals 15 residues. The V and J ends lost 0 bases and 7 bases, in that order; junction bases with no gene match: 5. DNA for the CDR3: TGCGCCAGCAGCCAAGATTGGACAGGGGGTCTTGGCTACACCTTC. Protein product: CASSQDWTGGLGYTF.

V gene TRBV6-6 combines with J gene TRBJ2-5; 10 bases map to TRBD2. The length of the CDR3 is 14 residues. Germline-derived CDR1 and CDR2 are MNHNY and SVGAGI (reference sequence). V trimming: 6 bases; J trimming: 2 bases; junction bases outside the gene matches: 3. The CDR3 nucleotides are TGTGCCAGCAGACTAGCGGGGAAACAAGAGACCCAGTACTTC. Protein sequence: CASRLAGKQETQYF.

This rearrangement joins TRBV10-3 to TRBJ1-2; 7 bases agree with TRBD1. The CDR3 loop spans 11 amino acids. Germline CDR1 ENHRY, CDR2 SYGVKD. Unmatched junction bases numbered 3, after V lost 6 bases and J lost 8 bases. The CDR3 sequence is CAIRQGNGYTF. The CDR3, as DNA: TGTGCCATCAGACAGGGGAACGGCTACACCTTC.

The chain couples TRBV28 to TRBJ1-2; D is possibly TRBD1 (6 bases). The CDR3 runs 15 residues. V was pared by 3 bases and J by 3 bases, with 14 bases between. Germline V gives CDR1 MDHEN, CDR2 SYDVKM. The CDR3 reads CASSLGDTDHYGYTF. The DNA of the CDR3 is TGTGCCAGCAGTTTGGGGGACACGGACCACTATGGCTACACCTTC.

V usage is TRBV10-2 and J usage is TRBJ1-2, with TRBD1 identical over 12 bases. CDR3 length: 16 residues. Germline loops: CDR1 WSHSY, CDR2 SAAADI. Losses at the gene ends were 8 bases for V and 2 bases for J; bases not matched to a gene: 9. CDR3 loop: CASSRGTGGANYGYTF. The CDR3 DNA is TGCGCCAGCTCCCGGGGGACAGGGGGCGCAAACTATGGCTACACCTTC.

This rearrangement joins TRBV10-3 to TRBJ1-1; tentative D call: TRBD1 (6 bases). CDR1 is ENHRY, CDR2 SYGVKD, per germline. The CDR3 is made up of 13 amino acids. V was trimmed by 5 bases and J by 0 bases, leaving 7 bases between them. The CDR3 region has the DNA TGTGCCATCAGTAGGACAGTGAACACTGAAGCTTTCTTT. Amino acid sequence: CAISRTVNTEAFF.

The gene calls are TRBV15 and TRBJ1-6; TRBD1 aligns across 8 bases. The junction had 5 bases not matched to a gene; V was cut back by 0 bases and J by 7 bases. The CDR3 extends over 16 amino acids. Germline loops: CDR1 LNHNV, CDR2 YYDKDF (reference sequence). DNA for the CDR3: TGTGCCACCAGCAGAGAAGGGACAGGAGACAATTCACCCCTCCACTTT. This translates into CATSREGTGDNSPLHF. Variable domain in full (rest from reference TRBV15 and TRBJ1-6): DAMVIQNPRYQVTQFGKPVTLSCSQTLNHNVMYWYQQKSSQAPKLLFHYYDKDFNNEADTPDNFQSRRPNTSFCFLDIRSPGLGDTAMYLCATSREGTGDNSPLHFGNGTRLTVT.

CDR3 amino acids: CASSELALTDTQYF. The CDR3 DNA follows: TGCGCCAGCAGCGAACTAGCGTTGACAGATACGCAGTATTTT. The J gene is TRBJ2-3, the V gene TRBV5-1, with TRBD2 identical over 7 bases. Germline values: CDR1 SGHRS, CDR2 YFSETQ. The CDR3 is made up of 14 amino acids. V lost 4 bases to trimming and J lost 3 bases; unmatched junction nucleotides: 5.

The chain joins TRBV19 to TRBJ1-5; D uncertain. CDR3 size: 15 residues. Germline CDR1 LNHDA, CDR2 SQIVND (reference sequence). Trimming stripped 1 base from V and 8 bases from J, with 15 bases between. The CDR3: CASSIAVRTGEPQHF. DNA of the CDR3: TGTGCCAGTAGTATAGCGGTCAGGACCGGGGAGCCCCAGCATTTT. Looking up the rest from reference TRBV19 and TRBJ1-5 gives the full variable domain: DGGITQSPKYLFRKEGQNVTLSCEQNLNHDAMYWYRQDPGQGLRLIYYSQIVNDFQKGDIAEGYSVSREKKESFPLTVTSAQKNPTAFYLCASSIAVRTGEPQHFGDGTRLSIL.

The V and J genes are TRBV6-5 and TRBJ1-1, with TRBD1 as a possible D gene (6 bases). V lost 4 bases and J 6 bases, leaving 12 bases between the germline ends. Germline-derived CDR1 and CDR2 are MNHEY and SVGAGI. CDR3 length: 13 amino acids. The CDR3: CASSSRRGAEAFF. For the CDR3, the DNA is TGTGCCAGCAGTTCCCGCAGGGGTGCTGAAGCTTTCTTT.

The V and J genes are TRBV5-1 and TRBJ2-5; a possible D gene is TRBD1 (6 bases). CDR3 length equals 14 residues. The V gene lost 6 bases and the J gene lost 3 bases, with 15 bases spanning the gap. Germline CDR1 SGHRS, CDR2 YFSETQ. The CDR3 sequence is CASKNREFKETQYF. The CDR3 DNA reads TGCGCCAGCAAAAACAGGGAATTTAAAGAGACCCAGTACTTC. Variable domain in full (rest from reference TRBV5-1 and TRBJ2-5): KAGVTQTPRYLIKTRGQQVTLSCSPISGHRSVSWYQQTPGQGLQFLFEYFSETQRNKGNFPGRFSGRQFSNSRSEMNVSTLELGDSALYLCASKNREFKETQYFGPGTRLLVL.

The CDR3 loop is CASSLESGGASGANVLTF. The CDR3 DNA reads as TGTGCCAGCAGCTTAGAGTCAGGGGGAGCCTCTGGGGCCAACGTCCTGACTTTC. The V call is TRBV7-2, the J call TRBJ2-6, with TRBD1 matching 7 bases. The germline CDR1 and CDR2 sequences are SGHTA and FQGNSA. The CDR3 runs 18 residues. Trimming cost V 1 base and J 0 bases; bases outside gene matches: 6.

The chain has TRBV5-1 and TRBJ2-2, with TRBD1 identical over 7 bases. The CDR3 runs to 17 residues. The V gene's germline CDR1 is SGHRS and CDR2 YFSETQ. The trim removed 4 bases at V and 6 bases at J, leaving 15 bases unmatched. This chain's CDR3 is CASSRRNRGRVAGELFF. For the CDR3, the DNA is TGCGCCAGCAGCCGTAGGAACAGGGGTCGGGTGGCCGGGGAGCTGTTTTTT.

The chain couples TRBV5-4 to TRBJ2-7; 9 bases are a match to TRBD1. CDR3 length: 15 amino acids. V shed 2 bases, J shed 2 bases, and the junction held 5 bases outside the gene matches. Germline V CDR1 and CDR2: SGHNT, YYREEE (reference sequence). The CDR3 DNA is TGTGCCAGCAGCTTCGGGACAGGGTCTCCCTACGAGCAGTACTTC. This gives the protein CASSFGTGSPYEQYF.

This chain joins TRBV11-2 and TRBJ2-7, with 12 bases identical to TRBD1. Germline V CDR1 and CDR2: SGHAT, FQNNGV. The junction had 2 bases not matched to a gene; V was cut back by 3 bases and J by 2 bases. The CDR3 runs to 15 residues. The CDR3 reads CASSLGQGAAYEQYF. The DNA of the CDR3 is TGTGCCAGCAGCTTGGGACAGGGGGCCGCCTACGAGCAGTACTTC.

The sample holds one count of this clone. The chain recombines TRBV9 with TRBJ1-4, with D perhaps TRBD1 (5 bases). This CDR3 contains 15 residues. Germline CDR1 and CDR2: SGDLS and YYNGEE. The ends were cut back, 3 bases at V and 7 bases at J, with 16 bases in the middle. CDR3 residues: CASSERGGSAEKLFF. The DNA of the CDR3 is TGTGCCAGCAGCGAAAGGGGCGGCTCGGCTGAAAAACTGTTTTTT. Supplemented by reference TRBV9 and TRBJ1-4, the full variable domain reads DSGVTQTPKHLITATGQRVTLRCSPRSGDLSVYWYQQSLDQGLQFLIQYYNGEERAKGNILERFSAQQFPDLHSELNLSSLELGDSALYFCASSERGGSAEKLFFGSGTQLSVL.

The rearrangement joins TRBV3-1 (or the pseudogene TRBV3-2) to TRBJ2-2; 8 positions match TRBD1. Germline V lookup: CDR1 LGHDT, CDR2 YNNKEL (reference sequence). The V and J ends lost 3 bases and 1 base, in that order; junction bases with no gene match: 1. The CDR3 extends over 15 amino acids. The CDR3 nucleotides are TGTGCCAGCAGCCAGGGGACAGGGAACACCGGGGAGCTGTTTTTT. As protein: CASSQGTGNTGELFF.

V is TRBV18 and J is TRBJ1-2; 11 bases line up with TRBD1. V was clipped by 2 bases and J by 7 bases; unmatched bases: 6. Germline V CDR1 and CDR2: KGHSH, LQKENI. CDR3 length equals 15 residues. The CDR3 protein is CASSPGQGAYLGYTF. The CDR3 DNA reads TGTGCCAGCTCACCAGGACAGGGGGCGTATCTTGGCTACACCTTC.